Below are 5 T cell receptor beta chains sequenced from a single sample in a study of a mutant IDH1 vaccine in newly diagnosed glioma. These receptors have no identified antigens. Sequencing used immunoSEQ multiplex PCR; TCRdb keeps in-frame clones, though not all of them. The sample includes about 60,000 clones, around 87% seen only once; the top ten take more than 1.1%. As to time point: week 23, last vaccination. What each vaccine dose contained was 300 ug of mutant IDH1 20-mer peptide, accompanied by topical imiquimod. Specimen: PBMCs, collected from a glioma patient whose treatment included an IDH1 peptide vaccine. The receptors shown here come from a man aged 35-49 years with glioma.

This clone was seen once. This chain joins TRBV6-5 and TRBJ2-7; TRBD1 aligns across 9 bases. The germline V gene encodes CDR1 MNHEY and CDR2 SVGAGI. Unmatched junction bases numbered 13, after V lost 7 bases and J lost 6 bases. CDR3 length equals 15 residues. In DNA form, the CDR3 reads TGTGCCAGCACCTTGGGGGGGACAGGGTCCAGCGAGCAGTACTTC. It translates to CASTLGGTGSSEQYF.

This clone has just one count. The chain couples TRBV5-1 to TRBJ2-6, with TRBD2 matching 7 bases. The CDR3 is 17 amino acids. CDR1 is SGHRS, CDR2 YFSETQ, per germline. The V segment lost 0 bases and the J segment 2 bases; nucleotides outside the gene matches: 5. DNA for the CDR3: TGCGCCAGCAGCTTGGGACTAGCTGACACTGGGGCCAACGTCCTGACTTTC. It yields the protein CASSLGLADTGANVLTF.

The chain recombines TRBV27 with TRBJ2-1; a weak D match, TRBD2 (5 bases). CDR1 MNHEY and CDR2 SMNVEV come from the germline V gene (reference sequence). The CDR3 has 15 amino acids. V shed 6 bases and J shed 6 bases, with 18 bases lying between them. The CDR3 DNA follows: TGTGCCAGCAGACCCGTGGAGGATGACCTCAATGAGCAGTTCTTC. It is translated as CASRPVEDDLNEQFF.

The J gene is TRBJ2-4, the V gene TRBV19; TRBD1 matches 8 bases. This CDR3 comprises 12 residues. V lost 10 bases and J lost 7; bases outside the gene matches: 6. The germline V gene encodes CDR1 LNHDA and CDR2 SQIVND (reference sequence). As DNA, the CDR3 is TGTGCCACCGGACAGGGTGGGAACATTCAGTACTTC. Translated, it gives CATGQGGNIQYF.

The chain couples TRBV29-1 to TRBJ2-2; 8 nucleotides line up with TRBD1. CDR3 length: 14 amino acids. Losses at the gene ends were 7 bases for V and 7 bases for J; bases not matched to a gene: 11. The germline V gene encodes CDR1 SQVTM and CDR2 ANQGSEA. The CDR3: CSARPGGTGGELFF. CDR3 bases: TGCAGCGCCCGCCCAGGGGGCACGGGCGGGGAGCTGTTTTTT.